One and the same sample provided the 25 T cell receptor beta chains below, sequenced in a study of T cells in narcolepsy. The assay was immunoSEQ multiplex PCR, and TCRdb's table has in-frame clones only and misses some. Among fewer than 40,000 clones, around 86% were seen once, and the ten largest hold 0.66%. The sequenced sample consisted of memory (CD45RA-) CD4+ T cells from blood. The source of these receptors is a human donor in good health.

CDR3 DNA sequence: TGTGCCAGCAGCTCGACAGGGAGCACAGATACGCAGTATTTT. It specifies CASSSTGSTDTQYF. The chain uses TRBV7-9 and TRBJ2-3; the match to TRBD1 covers 7 bases. Losses at the gene ends were 4 bases for V and 0 bases for J; bases not matched to a gene: 1. The CDR3 spans 14 residues. CDR1 and CDR2 from the germline V gene are SEHNR and FQNEAQ (reference sequence).

The V call is TRBV2, the J call TRBJ2-5; maybe TRBD1 (6 bases). V lost 9 bases to trimming and J lost 1 base, with 12 bases between them. CDR1 is SNHLY and CDR2 is FYNNEI in the germline V gene. The CDR3 sequence is 13 residues long. This CDR3 reads CASNREIQETQYF. CDR3 nucleotides: TGTGCCAGTAACAGGGAGATCCAAGAGACCCAGTACTTC.

The V gene is TRBV11-2, the J gene TRBJ2-2; 11 bases align to TRBD2. Per the germline V gene, CDR1 is SGHAT and CDR2 is FQNNGV. CDR3 length equals 17 residues. The J segment lost 4 bases and the V segment lost 4 bases, leaving 8 bases of the junction unmatched. This CDR3 reads CASSSPRLAGITGELFF. The CDR3 DNA reads TGTGCCAGCAGCTCCCCTAGACTAGCGGGGATCACCGGGGAGCTGTTTTTT.

The V and J genes are TRBV19 and TRBJ1-4; 8 nucleotides line up with TRBD1. V lost 2 bases and J lost 8; bases outside the gene matches: 7. The CDR3 has 15 amino acids. Germline V gene sequence: CDR1 LNHDA, CDR2 SQIVND (reference sequence). The CDR3 DNA sequence: TGTGCCAGTAGTATACGCGCAGGGGGCTACGAAAAACTGTTTTTT. Its protein is CASSIRAGGYEKLFF.

This chain uses TRBV18 with TRBJ1-4, with D perhaps TRBD1 (5 bases). V was trimmed by 3 bases and J by 10 bases, leaving 18 bases between them. Germline V CDR1 and CDR2: KGHSH, LQKENI. The CDR3 is 15 amino acids. In DNA form, the CDR3 reads TGTGCCAGCTCACCCAACGGGGGAGGGACCGGAAAACTGTTTTTT. It translates to CASSPNGGGTGKLFF.

The chain couples TRBV25-1 to TRBJ1-1, with D perhaps matching TRBD1 (5 bases). This CDR3 is 13 amino acids long. Germline-derived CDR1 and CDR2 are MGHDK and SYGVNS. V was shortened by 8 bases and J by 10 bases, with 20 bases between the two germline ends. The CDR3 spells CASGSPGPPRAFF. The DNA of the CDR3 is TGTGCCAGCGGATCACCGGGGCCTCCGCGAGCTTTCTTT.

This chain uses TRBV14 with TRBJ2-5; a possible D gene is TRBD2 (6 bases). V gave up 2 bases and J gave up 2 bases, with 21 bases separating them. This CDR3 region has 18 residues. Germline V CDR1 and CDR2: SGHDN, FVKESK. CDR3 nucleotide sequence: TGTGCCAGCAGCCAACTCGAGGGGTCCCGGGCGGGGCAAGAGACCCAGTACTTC. This gives the protein CASSQLEGSRAGQETQYF.

V gene TRBV5-6 combines with J gene TRBJ1-2; 10 nucleotides line up with TRBD1. This CDR3 contains 17 residues. Trimming removed 2 bases from V and 0 bases from J; junction bases left unmatched: 7. In germline, CDR1 is SGHDT, CDR2 YYEEEE. The CDR3 sequence: CASSLPGQGKANYGYTF. The CDR3 DNA is TGTGCCAGCAGCTTACCGGGACAGGGGAAGGCTAACTATGGCTACACCTTC.

The chain carries TRBV28 and TRBJ1-2; TRBD1 might be the D (6 bases). Germline V gene sequence: CDR1 MDHEN, CDR2 SYDVKM. This CDR3 spans 13 amino acids. V was pared by 5 bases and J by 9 bases, with 16 bases between. CDR3 in amino acids: CASSPSRGNSYTF. The CDR3 DNA reads TGTGCCAGCAGTCCGTCCAGGGGAAACAGCTACACCTTC.

CDR3 nucleotides: TGCGCCAGCAGCCAAGACAAGGTTAACTATGGCTACACCTTC. This sequence encodes CASSQDKVNYGYTF. The chain is built from TRBV4-3 and TRBJ1-2; D is uncertain. V lost 0 bases to trimming and J lost 1 base, with 6 bases between them. The length of the CDR3 is 14 residues. In germline, CDR1 is LGHNA, CDR2 YSLEER.

CDR3 residues: CASSFTGAVDSNQPQHF. The CDR3 DNA sequence: TGCGCCAGCAGCTTCACGGGGGCAGTCGATAGCAATCAGCCCCAGCATTTT. The chain employs TRBV4-1 and TRBJ1-5; D is possibly TRBD1 (6 bases). Trimming stripped 5 bases from V and 0 bases from J, with 17 bases between. Germline loops: CDR1 MGHRA, CDR2 YSYEKL. This CDR3 contains 17 residues.

This clone was seen a single time. J is TRBJ1-2 and V is TRBV5-6, with D possibly TRBD1 on 5 matching bases. The V end lost 3 bases, the J end lost 1 base, and 13 bases lay between the germline ends. The CDR3 is made up of 15 amino acids. Per germline, CDR1 SGHDT and CDR2 YYEEEE. CDR3 amino acids: CASSYRDRRNYGYTF. DNA of the CDR3: TGTGCCAGCAGCTACCGGGACCGTCGTAACTATGGCTACACCTTC.

The chain has TRBV25-1 and TRBJ1-4, with TRBD1 identical over 7 bases. The CDR3 totals 15 residues. The V segment lost 4 bases and the J segment 7 bases; nucleotides outside the gene matches: 9. CDR1 is MGHDK and CDR2 is SYGVNS in the germline V gene. CDR3 amino acids: CASSVIQGWSEKLFF. The CDR3 bases are TGTGCCAGCAGTGTCATACAGGGGTGGAGTGAAAAACTGTTTTTT.

This chain links TRBV18 with TRBJ1-5; the D gene is possibly TRBD1 (6 bases). This CDR3 region has 14 residues. The V and J ends lost 5 bases and 0 bases respectively, with 8 bases between them. Per germline, CDR1 KGHSH and CDR2 LQKENI. CDR3 residues: CASSTGSSNQPQHF. CDR3 DNA: TGTGCCAGCTCAACAGGGAGTAGCAATCAGCCCCAGCATTTT.

The gene calls are TRBV6-5 and TRBJ2-1, with D possibly matching TRBD2 (7 bases). The CDR3 runs to 15 residues. V gave up 0 bases and J gave up 7 bases, with 13 bases separating them. Germline V gene lookup returns CDR1 MNHEY and CDR2 SVGAGI. The DNA for the CDR3 is TGTGCCAGCAGTTACTCCGGGGGGCCCGGGAATGAGCAGTTCTTC. Translated: CASSYSGGPGNEQFF.

The count of this clone is one. The V and J genes are TRBV28 and TRBJ1-1, with 10 bases aligning to TRBD1. The J segment lost 6 bases and the V segment lost 2 bases, leaving 3 bases of the junction unmatched. The CDR3 length is 14 residues. In germline, CDR1 is MDHEN, CDR2 SYDVKM. CDR3 region: CASSLDRGRAEAFF. The CDR3 nucleotides are TGTGCCAGCAGTTTAGACAGGGGGCGAGCTGAAGCTTTCTTT. Drawing the rest from reference TRBV28 and TRBJ1-1, the complete variable domain is DVKVTQSSRYLVKRTGEKVFLECVQDMDHENMFWYRQDPGLGLRLIYFSYDVKMKEKGDIPEGYSVSREKKERFSLILESASTNQTSMYLCASSLDRGRAEAFFGQGTRLTVV.

The rearrangement links TRBV5-1 to TRBJ1-5; D call uncertain. This CDR3 has 15 residues. The V gene lost 0 bases and the J gene lost 2 bases, with 9 bases spanning the gap. Germline-derived CDR1 and CDR2 are SGHRS and YFSETQ. DNA for the CDR3: TGCGCCAGCAGCTTGGAAGGGTTGGGCAATCAGCCCCAGCATTTT. The encoded protein is CASSLEGLGNQPQHF.

In nucleotides, the CDR3 is TGTGCCAGCAGCAGGACAGGGGTTACTGAAGCTTTCTTT. Protein product: CASSRTGVTEAFF. This chain connects TRBV5-5 to TRBJ1-1; 9 bases fit TRBD1. J was trimmed by 5 bases and V by 4 bases; bases with no gene match: 3. In germline, CDR1 is SGHKS, CDR2 YYEKEE (reference sequence). This CDR3 spans 13 amino acids.

The rearrangement uses TRBV28 and TRBJ2-5; D gene ambiguous. Trimming removed 4 bases at V and 9 bases at J, with 9 bases between. This CDR3 contains 11 residues. The germline gives CDR1 MDHEN, CDR2 SYDVKM. This chain's CDR3 is CASSSTFAQYF. The CDR3 DNA follows: TGTGCCAGCAGTTCCACGTTTGCCCAGTACTTC.

The rearrangement joins TRBV7-2 to TRBJ1-3; D is unresolved. Deletions cut 2 bases from V and 3 bases from J, with 11 bases between. CDR1 and CDR2 (germline): SGHTA, FQGNSA. The length of the CDR3 is 15 residues. The CDR3 reads CASSLPPVVGNTIYF. The DNA of the CDR3 is TGTGCCAGCAGCTTACCGCCAGTCGTTGGAAACACCATATATTTT.

The chain couples TRBV7-9 to TRBJ1-2, with unresolved D. Germline CDR1 SEHNR, CDR2 FQNEAQ (reference sequence). Trimming stripped 6 bases from V and 8 bases from J, with 19 bases between. CDR3 length: 14 residues. The CDR3 loop is CASSLTEPVWGYTF. The CDR3 DNA reads TGTGCCAGCAGTTTAACAGAGCCAGTTTGGGGCTACACCTTC.

The chain has TRBV2 and TRBJ2-1; perhaps TRBD1 as D (6 bases). This CDR3 has 16 residues. Between the trimmed V and J ends, which lost 4 bases and 4 bases, there was a span of 17 bases. The germline gives CDR1 SNHLY, CDR2 FYNNEI. The CDR3 bases are TGTGCCAGCAGTGTAGGCCGGACAGTCCGATACAATGAGCAGTTCTTC. It specifies CASSVGRTVRYNEQFF.

This clone is deemed medium-sized. This chain joins TRBV27 and TRBJ1-6; D possibly corresponds to TRBD1 (5 bases). Germline CDR1 is MNHEY and CDR2 is SMNVEV (reference sequence). The CDR3 is made up of 16 amino acids. Trimming cost V 4 bases and J 1 base, with 11 bases left between them. CDR3 coding DNA: TGTGCCAGCAGTTCCCTAGGGGAATCCTATAATTCACCCCTCCACTTT. Its protein is CASSSLGESYNSPLHF.

The chain links TRBV5-1 to TRBJ1-5; D unresolved. In germline, CDR1 is SGHRS, CDR2 YFSETQ. The V and J ends lost 5 bases and 0 bases respectively, with 6 bases between them. The CDR3 sequence is 13 residues long. The CDR3, as DNA: TGCGCCAGCAGAGGCGCTAGCAATCAGCCCCAGCATTTT. This codes for CASRGASNQPQHF.

J is TRBJ2-7 and V is TRBV5-1; D uncertain. CDR1 is SGHRS and CDR2 is YFSETQ in the germline V gene. The CDR3 spans 13 residues. Trimming stripped 5 bases from V and 3 bases from J, with 12 bases between. The CDR3 region is CASSRGIGYEQYF. The CDR3 DNA follows: TGCGCCAGCAGTCGCGGAATCGGCTACGAGCAGTACTTC.